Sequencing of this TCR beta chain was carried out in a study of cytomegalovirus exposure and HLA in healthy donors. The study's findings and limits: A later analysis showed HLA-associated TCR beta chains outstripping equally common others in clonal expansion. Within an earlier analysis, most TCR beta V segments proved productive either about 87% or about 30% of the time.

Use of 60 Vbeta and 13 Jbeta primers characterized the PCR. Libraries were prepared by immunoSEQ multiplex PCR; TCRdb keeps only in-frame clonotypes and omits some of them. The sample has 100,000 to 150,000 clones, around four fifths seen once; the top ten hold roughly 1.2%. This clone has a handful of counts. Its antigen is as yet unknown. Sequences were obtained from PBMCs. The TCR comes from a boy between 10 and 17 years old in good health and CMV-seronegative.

As DNA, the CDR3 is TGTGCCAGCAGCTCCTCCCCCCCCCTAGGACAAGCGAACACTGAAGCTTTCTTT. Translated, it gives CASSSSPPLGQANTEAFF. The rearrangement joins TRBV7-9 to TRBJ1-1; TRBD1 might be the D (5 bases). Trimming shortened V by 4 bases and J by 1 base, and 22 bases separated the two germline ends. Germline CDR1 SEHNR, CDR2 FQNEAQ (reference sequence). The CDR3 contains 18 residues. The variable domain in full, with the rest retrieved from reference TRBV7-9 and TRBJ1-1, is DTGVSQNPRHKITKRGQNVTFRCDPISEHNRLYWYRQTLGQGPEFLTYFQNEAQLEKSRLLSDRFSAERPKGSFSTLEIQRTEQGDSAMYLCASSSSPPLGQANTEAFFGQGTRLTVV.